This T cell receptor (beta chain) was sequenced during a study of blood T cell repertoires in COVID-19. Study information: COVID-19 samples from acute and convalescent phases originated in the United States, Italy and Spain. Nucleic acid was either cDNA or gDNA, and it came from T cells, B-cell-depleted T cells, or PBMCs.

Assay: immunoSEQ multiplex PCR; the TCRdb copy retains only in-frame clones and omits some. The sample gives some 100,000 clones, 80% of which show up once; 12% is in the top ten. The V segment lost 3 bases and the J segment 5 bases; nucleotides outside the gene matches: 5. CDR1 LNHDA and CDR2 SQIVND come from the germline V gene (reference sequence). The CDR3 runs to 15 residues. The sequencing sample was made of peripheral blood. The chain has TRBV19 and TRBJ2-3, with 10 nucleotides matching TRBD2. This receptor was identified in a woman between 65 and 79 years old with acute or convalescent COVID-19. CDR3 DNA sequence: TGTGCCAGTAGTATCCAAGCGGGGGGGGAAGATACGCAGTATTTT. As protein: CASSIQAGGEDTQYF.